These T cell receptor beta chains were read from a single sample in a study of blood T cell repertoires in COVID-19. Assay used: immunoSEQ multiplex PCR; TCRdb lists only in-frame clones, some missing. The sample contains a few hundred thousand clones, more than 85% of which appear only once. Sample: peripheral blood. Receptors were obtained from a woman between 70 and 85 years old with active or convalescent COVID-19. The CDR3 runs from the conserved cysteine through the conserved F or W. D genes are given only for firm matches. Clone size is stated in some rows and not others, as once, few, many or a class when expanded.

J gene: TRBJ1-6
D gene: TRBD1
V gene: TRBV2
clone size: .
CDR3 DNA: TGTGCCAGCAGTGCCCGGGACAGGTATTCACCCCTCCACTTT
CDR3 protein: CASSARDRYSPLHF

J gene: TRBJ2-1
D gene: TRBD2
V gene: TRBV13
clone size: .
CDR3 DNA: TGTGCCAGCAGCCTGCCTAGCGGGTTGTACAATGAGCAGTTCTTC
CDR3 protein: CASSLPSGLYNEQFF

J gene: TRBJ2-7
D gene: .
V gene: TRBV4-3
clone size: .
CDR3 DNA: TGCGCCAGCAGCCTTTCAAGGAGTTCCTACGAGCAGTACTTC
CDR3 protein: CASSLSRSSYEQYF

J gene: TRBJ1-1
D gene: .
V gene: TRBV4-1
clone size: once
CDR3 DNA: TGCGCCAGCAGCCTGCCCCTTGGGGGCCCGAACACTGAAGCTTTCTTT
CDR3 protein: CASSLPLGGPNTEAFF

J gene: TRBJ2-2
D gene: TRBD1
V gene: TRBV19
clone size: .
CDR3 DNA: TGTGCCAGTAGTTCGGGGACAGTTCTTTTTGGGGAGCTGTTTTTT
CDR3 protein: CASSSGTVLFGELFF

J gene: TRBJ1-1
D gene: TRBD1
V gene: TRBV27
clone size: few
CDR3 DNA: TGTGCCAGCGGAACAGGGGCTGAAGCTTTCTTT
CDR3 protein: CASGTGAEAFF

J gene: TRBJ2-7
D gene: .
V gene: TRBV5-1
clone size: .
CDR3 DNA: TGCGCCAGCAGCTTGGTGGGGCCACAGTACTTC
CDR3 protein: CASSLVGPQYF

J gene: TRBJ1-5
D gene: .
V gene: TRBV19
clone size: .
CDR3 DNA: TGTGCCAGTGTCGGGGGTTTGGGTCAGCCCCAGCATTTT
CDR3 protein: CASVGGLGQPQHF

J gene: TRBJ1-3
D gene: .
V gene: TRBV6-1
clone size: .
CDR3 DNA: TGTGCCAGCAGTGAAAGGGTACAGGGAGTCTACACCATATATTTT
CDR3 protein: CASSERVQGVYTIYF

J gene: TRBJ1-4
D gene: TRBD1
V gene: TRBV5-6
clone size: .
CDR3 DNA: TGTGCCAGCAGCTCGACAGGGTTTAATGAAAAACTGTTTTTT
CDR3 protein: CASSSTGFNEKLFF

J gene: TRBJ2-5
D gene: TRBD1
V gene: TRBV18
clone size: .
CDR3 DNA: TGTGCCAGCTCACCAATGACAGGGCAAGAGACCCAGTACTTC
CDR3 protein: CASSPMTGQETQYF

J gene: TRBJ2-2
D gene: .
V gene: TRBV7-3
clone size: .
CDR3 DNA: TGTGCCAGCAGCTTAAAAGGGGCGCCCGACACCGGGGAGCTGTTTTTT
CDR3 protein: CASSLKGAPDTGELFF

J gene: TRBJ1-1
D gene: TRBD1
V gene: TRBV18
clone size: .
CDR3 DNA: TGTGCCAGCTCACCGACAGGGGTAAACACTGAAGCTTTCTTT
CDR3 protein: CASSPTGVNTEAFF

J gene: TRBJ2-5
D gene: TRBD2
V gene: TRBV6-6
clone size: .
CDR3 DNA: TGTGCCAGCAGTTACGGTAGCGGGGGTGGGGAGACCCAGTACTTC
CDR3 protein: CASSYGSGGGETQYF

J gene: TRBJ2-3
D gene: TRBD2
V gene: TRBV5-1
clone size: .
CDR3 DNA: TGCGCCAGCAGCTTGGATTTGCGGGGGGGTTATACAGATACGCAGTATTTT
CDR3 protein: CASSLDLRGGYTDTQYF

J gene: TRBJ1-6
D gene: .
V gene: TRBV15
clone size: .
CDR3 DNA: TGTGCCACCAGCAGGGATCCCACACGGGGGAATTCACCCCTCCACTTT
CDR3 protein: CATSRDPTRGNSPLHF

J gene: TRBJ2-7
D gene: TRBD1
V gene: TRBV5-5
clone size: .
CDR3 DNA: TGTGCCAGCAGACTCCGACAGGGTTGGGAAGGCTACGAGCAGTACTTC
CDR3 protein: CASRLRQGWEGYEQYF

J gene: TRBJ1-6
D gene: TRBD1
V gene: TRBV18
clone size: .
CDR3 DNA: TGTGCCAGCTCACCATACACCGGACAGGGGTCCTATAATTCACCCCTCCACTTT
CDR3 protein: CASSPYTGQGSYNSPLHF

J gene: TRBJ2-3
D gene: TRBD2
V gene: TRBV7-3
clone size: .
CDR3 DNA: TGTGCCAGCAGCCCCCGGACTAGCGGGGGGGCAGCAGATACGCAGTATTTT
CDR3 protein: CASSPRTSGGAADTQYF

J gene: TRBJ2-5
D gene: TRBD1
V gene: TRBV5-4
clone size: .
CDR3 DNA: TGTGCCAGCAGTTTACCGGGACAGGGGTTGGAGACCCAGTACTTC
CDR3 protein: CASSLPGQGLETQYF

J gene: TRBJ2-7
D gene: .
V gene: TRBV29-1
clone size: few
CDR3 DNA: TGCAGCACCCTGACAGGAAGCTACGAGCAGTACTTC
CDR3 protein: CSTLTGSYEQYF

J gene: TRBJ1-5
D gene: TRBD1
V gene: TRBV6-6
clone size: few
CDR3 DNA: TGTGCCAGCAGTCAACGACTTACAGGGGCCCCGGGGCAGCCCCAGCATTTT
CDR3 protein: CASSQRLTGAPGQPQHF

J gene: TRBJ1-3
D gene: TRBD1
V gene: TRBV5-1
clone size: .
CDR3 DNA: TGCGCCAGCAGCAAACAGGGGGCGGATGGAAACACCATATATTTT
CDR3 protein: CASSKQGADGNTIYF

J gene: TRBJ2-1
D gene: TRBD1
V gene: TRBV9
clone size: .
CDR3 DNA: TGTGCCAGCAGCCAGGGACAGGGGGCCTTCAATGAGCAGTTCTTC
CDR3 protein: CASSQGQGAFNEQFF

J gene: TRBJ1-2
D gene: .
V gene: TRBV15
clone size: few
CDR3 DNA: TGTGCCACCAGCGGGGTCCGGACCCCTCCTGGAGGCAGTCTCTATGGCTACACCTTC
CDR3 protein: CATSGVRTPPGGSLYGYTF

J gene: TRBJ2-7
D gene: TRBD1
V gene: TRBV18
clone size: .
CDR3 DNA: TGTGCCAGCTCACCCCGGGACAGGGGCTACGAGCAGTACTTC
CDR3 protein: CASSPRDRGYEQYF

J gene: TRBJ2-5
D gene: TRBD2
V gene: TRBV19
clone size: .
CDR3 DNA: TGTGCCAGTAGTATTGGCCTAGCGGGCAGGGAGACCCAGTACTTC
CDR3 protein: CASSIGLAGRETQYF

J gene: TRBJ1-6
D gene: TRBD1
V gene: TRBV7-2
clone size: .
CDR3 DNA: TGTGCCAGCAACAAGGACAGGTCCTATAATTCACCCCTCCACTTT
CDR3 protein: CASNKDRSYNSPLHF

J gene: TRBJ1-1
D gene: TRBD1
V gene: TRBV9
clone size: .
CDR3 DNA: TGTGCCAGCAGCGTAACGACAGGGGGAACTGAAGCTTTCTTT
CDR3 protein: CASSVTTGGTEAFF

J gene: TRBJ1-2
D gene: .
V gene: TRBV10-3
clone size: .
CDR3 DNA: TGTGCCATCAGTGGGCCGGACAGCAAGCTCTATGGCTACACCTTC
CDR3 protein: CAISGPDSKLYGYTF

J gene: TRBJ1-4
D gene: TRBD1
V gene: TRBV7-9
clone size: .
CDR3 DNA: TGTGCCAGCAGGGCTGACAGGGAGGAAAAACTGTTTTTT
CDR3 protein: CASRADREEKLFF

J gene: TRBJ1-5
D gene: .
V gene: TRBV5-6
clone size: .
CDR3 DNA: TGTGCCAGCAGCTTGGGGGCGCCAACAAGCAATCAGCCCCAGCATTTT
CDR3 protein: CASSLGAPTSNQPQHF